Reported below is one T cell receptor (beta chain). The CDR3 regions of TCR beta were amplified from RNA transcripts. A first-round RT-PCR of the TCR CDR3 used the HTBI primer set. TCRdb re-called the multiplex PCR reads with MiXCR, one entry per CDR3 protein. The table shows 220,000 or so distinct CDR3 sequences, with about 17% occurring only once. Every diagnosis used clinical symptoms, serum thyroxine and TRAb, thyroid ultrasound and orbital computed tomography. PBMCs were sourced from 9 to 10 ml fresh peripheral blood. The sample is drawn from a study of T cells in Graves' hyperthyroidism and ophthalmopathy. Input material: blood. The clonotype originates from a woman aged 18-30 years with Graves' ophthalmopathy.

For the CDR3, the DNA is TGCAGTGCTTCTCACTCTAGCGGGAGGGGCGGCACAGATACGCAGTATTTT. Protein sequence: CSASHSSGRGGTDTQYF. This chain uses TRBV20-1 with TRBJ2-3; 12 bases map to TRBD2. In germline, CDR1 is DFQATT, CDR2 SNEGSKA (reference sequence). Trimming cost V 5 bases and J 1 base; bases outside gene matches: 10. The CDR3 contains 17 residues.